This T cell receptor beta chain was identified in a study of radiotherapy plus CTLA-4 blockade in lung cancer. The wider study: Disease control reached under 35%, with objective responses in roughly 19%.

A note on this clone: Its antigen is currently unknown.

Germline V CDR1 and CDR2: SGHNT, YYREEE (reference sequence). The CDR3 extends over 16 amino acids. Trimming cost V 4 bases and J 3 bases; bases outside gene matches: 5. Ipilimumab-mediated CTLA-4 blockade plus focal radiation was given to patients having chemo-refractory metastatic non-small-cell lung cancer. The method was immunoSEQ multiplex PCR; TCRdb's version includes in-frame clones alone and lacks a portion of them. The data hold some 73,000 clones, with over 65% observed a single time. Points from the study as a whole: There was expansion of tumor-derived TCR clones in blood after radiotherapy plus ipilimumab.

This chain joins TRBV5-4 and TRBJ2-3, with TRBD2 identical over 13 bases. Sequences were derived from peripheral blood, sampled from a patient treated with radiotherapy plus ipilimumab. This TCR came from a human donor with non-small cell lung cancer whose response to radiotherapy plus ipilimumab could not be evaluated. The CDR3 coding sequence is TGTGCCAGCAGCAAGGGACTAGCGGGAAGAACAGATACGCAGTATTTT. Amino acids: CASSKGLAGRTDTQYF.